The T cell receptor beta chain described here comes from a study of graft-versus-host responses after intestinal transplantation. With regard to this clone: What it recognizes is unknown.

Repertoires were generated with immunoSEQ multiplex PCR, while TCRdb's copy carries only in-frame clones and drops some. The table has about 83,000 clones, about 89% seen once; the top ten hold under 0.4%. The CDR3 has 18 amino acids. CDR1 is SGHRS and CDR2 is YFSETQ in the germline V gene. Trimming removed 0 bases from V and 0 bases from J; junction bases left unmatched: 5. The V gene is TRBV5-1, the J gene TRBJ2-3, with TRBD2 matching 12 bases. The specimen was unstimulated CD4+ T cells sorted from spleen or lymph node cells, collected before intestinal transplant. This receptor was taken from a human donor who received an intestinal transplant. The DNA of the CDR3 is TGCGCCAGCAGCTTGGCCCTAGCGGGGGGGCTTAGCACAGATACGCAGTATTTT. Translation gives CASSLALAGGLSTDTQYF.